This T cell receptor (beta chain) was captured by sequencing in a study of Graves' ophthalmopathy and Graves' hyperthyroidism. General observations from the study: Classification of ophthalmopathy versus stable hyperthyroidism by a 13-signature model yielded around 88% sensitivity and 65% to 83% specificity.

Researchers took RNA transcripts and amplified TCR beta CDR3 regions from them. HTBI primers primed a first-round RT-PCR, and a second-round multiplex PCR followed. TCRdb processed the multiplex PCR reads anew with MiXCR; each CDR3 protein has one entry. The sample gives roughly 1.1 million distinct CDR3 sequences, 36% of which show up once; 11% is in the top ten. Many counts were recorded for this clonotype. Its antigen is as yet unknown. No donor had other autoimmune disease, uncontrolled infection, pregnancy or lactation. There are 16 residues in the CDR3. The V end lost 4 bases, the J end lost 13 bases, and 23 bases lay between the germline ends.

The chain links TRBV12-3 or TRBV12-4 to TRBJ1-6; maybe TRBD1 (5 bases). The sequence came from an adult man with Graves' hyperthyroidism. Material for sequencing was peripheral blood or thyroid tissue (not recorded which). CDR3 sequence reads: CASSSGSAAASDPLHF. The CDR3 coding sequence is TGTGCCAGCAGTTCAGGGTCGGCGGCAGCCTCGGACCCCCTCCACTTT.